These T cell receptor beta chains were read from a single sample in a study of CD8 T cells in Susac syndrome. TCRdb reanalysed the immunoSEQ multiplex PCR reads using MiXCR and keeps one entry per CDR3 protein. The sample holds approximately 150,000 distinct CDR3 sequences, approximately 93% seen once. Sequenced sample: CD4+ T cells from PBMCs. The receptors originated from a human donor in good health. Each CDR3 is given without its conserved first and last residue.

J: TRBJ2-5
V: TRBV10-3
CDR3: AISESRQETQY

J: TRBJ2-2
V: TRBV5-1
CDR3: ASRPTVNTGELF

J: TRBJ2-2
V: TRBV19
CDR3: ASRWSTGELF

J: TRBJ1-2
V: TRBV10-3
CDR3: AISDFRGGQDYGYT

J: TRBJ2-7
V: TRBV28
CDR3: ASGETRLYEQY

J: TRBJ2-1
V: TRBV19
CDR3: ASSIEGEQF

J: TRBJ1-5
V: TRBV12-3/TRBV12-4
CDR3: ASSLSGGGNQPQH

J: TRBJ2-1
V: TRBV7-2
CDR3: ASSLWGGRAGNEQF

J: TRBJ1-1
V: TRBV28
CDR3: ASSSGRREAF

J: TRBJ1-1
V: TRBV28
CDR3: ASVHRRMNTEAF

J: TRBJ2-7
V: TRBV28
CDR3: ASRGVGEQY

J: TRBJ2-5
V: TRBV4-1
CDR3: ASSQAPTLNKETQY

J: TRBJ2-7
V: TRBV25-1
CDR3: ASGRGYEQY

J: TRBJ2-7
V: TRBV11-2
CDR3: ASRSIRPGQGSLEQY

J: TRBJ2-7
V: TRBV14
CDR3: ASGVSGMTYEQY

J: TRBJ2-1
V: TRBV5-1
CDR3: ASNPTGVGNEQF

J: TRBJ2-2
V: TRBV5-1
CDR3: ASSSLAGVTGELF

J: TRBJ2-7
V: TRBV30
CDR3: AWSVVLPDVTSEQY

J: TRBJ2-7
V: TRBV20-1
CDR3: SASRMGAAALYEQY

J: TRBJ2-2
V: TRBV5-1
CDR3: ASSFGTGANTGELF

J: TRBJ1-2
V: TRBV7-9
CDR3: ASSLVQGAYGYT

J: TRBJ2-3
V: TRBV29-1
CDR3: SVYAGTSGSTQY

J: TRBJ2-3
V: TRBV7-9
CDR3: ASSLLAGGGDTQY

J: TRBJ1-5
V: TRBV5-1
CDR3: ASSLDTGADQPQH

J: TRBJ1-2
V: TRBV10-3
CDR3: AIRGQGNDYGYT

J: TRBJ2-6
V: TRBV15
CDR3: ATSGREGFSGANVLT

J: TRBJ2-1
V: TRBV5-4
CDR3: ASSRTSGPSSYNEQF

J: TRBJ1-1
V: TRBV7-3
CDR3: ASSLGDRKNTEAF

J: TRBJ2-7
V: TRBV14
CDR3: ASSQVWSQTYEQY

J: TRBJ2-1
V: TRBV5-4
CDR3: ASSSLKEGLAGGVRQF

J: TRBJ1-4
V: TRBV7-3
CDR3: ASSPTGEGEKLF

J: TRBJ2-2
V: TRBV27
CDR3: ASSPLRTSEPGELF

J: TRBJ1-6
V: TRBV20-1
CDR3: SARDQGARASPLH

J: TRBJ1-1
V: TRBV7-2
CDR3: ASRSDRGNTEAF

J: TRBJ2-1
V: TRBV15
CDR3: ATSRNLGVEQF

J: TRBJ2-7
V: TRBV2
CDR3: ASIVLRGEGEQY

J: TRBJ2-5
V: TRBV7-9
CDR3: ASSLSQGGFVAQY

J: TRBJ1-4
V: TRBV7-2
CDR3: ASSDGGSNEKLF

J: TRBJ2-7
V: TRBV28
CDR3: ASSTHAPPVDYEQY

J: TRBJ1-4
V: TRBV7-2
CDR3: ASSLVQRRGEKLF

J: TRBJ2-5
V: TRBV3-1
CDR3: ASSPSGSRETQY

J: TRBJ1-2
V: TRBV20-1
CDR3: SALPTASYGYT

J: TRBJ2-2
V: TRBV28
CDR3: ASSSGQFTAGELF

J: TRBJ2-7
V: TRBV29-1
CDR3: SVEKVQGSDEQY

J: TRBJ2-1
V: TRBV14
CDR3: ASSQTWESGEF

J: TRBJ2-7
V: TRBV10-3
CDR3: AISESEGYEQY

J: TRBJ1-2
V: TRBV5-1
CDR3: ASSLVSAEYGYT

J: TRBJ1-1
V: TRBV28
CDR3: ASSRSLGNTEAF

J: TRBJ2-2
V: TRBV7-6
CDR3: ASSPGDRGFGELF

J: TRBJ1-1
V: TRBV29-1
CDR3: SVALTGYAF

J: TRBJ2-7
V: TRBV20-1
CDR3: SATGQAYEQY

J: TRBJ2-7
V: TRBV19
CDR3: ASSPAAGDEQY

J: TRBJ2-3
V: TRBV10-3
CDR3: AISEASGRDTQY

J: TRBJ2-7
V: TRBV19
CDR3: ASSMQRGYEQY

J: TRBJ1-5
V: TRBV7-9
CDR3: ASSFGDNQPQH